Listed below are T cell receptor beta chains from one sample, sequenced in a study of T cells in Graves' hyperthyroidism and ophthalmopathy. MiXCR, applied by TCRdb to the multiplex PCR reads, yields one record per CDR3 protein. The table records 500,000 or so distinct CDR3 sequences, roughly a sixth of them present only once. The sample consisted of blood. These receptor sequences come from a woman aged 25 to 39 with Graves' ophthalmopathy. Each CDR3 is given without its conserved first and last residue.

CDR3 protein,J gene,V gene
AWSRGGVGTEAF,TRBJ1-1,TRBV30
ASTSGGTDTQY,TRBJ2-3,TRBV6-1
ATSIGAGQPQH,TRBJ1-5,TRBV24-1
SAGTGPGSGTGELF,TRBJ2-2,TRBV29-1
ASTPRGAGRNTEAF,TRBJ1-1,TRBV6-1
SVESGLDYEQY,TRBJ2-7,TRBV29-1
SASNEARAYGYT,TRBJ1-2,TRBV20-1
ASTQVGGTGELF,TRBJ2-2,TRBV12-3/TRBV12-4
ASSSPQGAGYEQY,TRBJ2-7,TRBV7-9
ASSVEGFGNTIY,TRBJ1-3,TRBV9
ASSPWGGDTDTQY,TRBJ2-3,TRBV6-2/TRBV6-3
ASRSSGTNEKLF,TRBJ1-4,TRBV6-1
AGGLAGGPDTQY,TRBJ2-3,TRBV7-2
ASSLNSAGRLAGVEQF,TRBJ2-1,TRBV12-3/TRBV12-4
ASSDVDQPQH,TRBJ1-5,TRBV6-1
ATSGRAAGGPQETQY,TRBJ2-5,TRBV15
ASRNRFPSEQY,TRBJ2-7,TRBV6-2/TRBV6-3
ASSYSEITGELF,TRBJ2-2,TRBV27
ASSLGTGGVSGANVLT,TRBJ2-6,TRBV28
ASSPPVERALRNEQF,TRBJ2-1,TRBV6-2/TRBV6-3
ASSYSLRRSGVREQY,TRBJ2-7,TRBV6-2/TRBV6-3
ASSGSEVNYGYT,TRBJ1-2,TRBV13
ASSQEHGPNYGYT,TRBJ1-2,TRBV3-2
ASSPGTSGFGKNIQY,TRBJ2-4,TRBV12-3/TRBV12-4
ASSPLGAGANVLT,TRBJ2-6,TRBV18
ASSLTSGNYDTQY,TRBJ2-3,TRBV5-1
ASSLGSGPRDTQY,TRBJ2-3,TRBV7-2
ASSLRAGGSYNEQF,TRBJ2-1,TRBV7-8
ASSFSLPTGPYEQY,TRBJ2-7,TRBV7-2
ASSHLSSDTEAF,TRBJ1-1,TRBV3-1
SAHSGIETQY,TRBJ2-5,TRBV20-1
ASSLGGANVLT,TRBJ2-6,TRBV28
ASSEDGRYGYT,TRBJ1-2,TRBV6-1
ASSDQGDYEQY,TRBJ2-7,TRBV10-1
ASSSTGDEKLF,TRBJ1-4,TRBV5-8
ASSQGARPTPSQY,TRBJ2-3,TRBV3-1
ASSQSLSAQY,TRBJ2-3,TRBV4-3
ASSLSTGSQETQY,TRBJ2-5,TRBV11-2
AWGQDEKLF,TRBJ1-4,TRBV30
ASSQSYRRAQPQH,TRBJ1-5,TRBV4-3
ASSYSGEAQY,TRBJ2-3,TRBV6-5
ASSQDRPNPIRKWTQY,TRBJ2-5,TRBV3-1
SVAGVKNEQF,TRBJ2-1,TRBV29-1
SATRTGGREQY,TRBJ2-7,TRBV20-1
SAIQGYNEQF,TRBJ2-1,TRBV20-1
ASSQGFRDRGYEQY,TRBJ2-7,TRBV4-3
SASPGAHYEQY,TRBJ2-7,TRBV20-1
SVATDLAGDYEQY,TRBJ2-7,TRBV29-1
ASTPWGRPNTEAF,TRBJ1-1,TRBV28
SARDLRRNTEAF,TRBJ1-1,TRBV20-1
ASSLSWGQPQH,TRBJ1-5,TRBV27
ASSYSSGRLDTQY,TRBJ2-3,TRBV6-2/TRBV6-3
ASTRSTRGKYTEAF,TRBJ1-1,TRBV5-1
ASSLAPGAGVTYEQY,TRBJ2-7,TRBV11-1
SAFALSGNTIY,TRBJ1-3,TRBV29-1
SARVKYEQY,TRBJ2-7,TRBV20-1
AISDPGQGTYEQY,TRBJ2-7,TRBV10-3
SAPGRNYGYT,TRBJ1-2,TRBV20-1
ASRRQGRGGNTIY,TRBJ1-3,TRBV6-1